The text below deals with one TCR beta chain. Its antigen remains unknown. The method was immunoSEQ multiplex PCR; TCRdb's version includes in-frame clones alone and lacks a portion of them. The table has more than 2 million clones, 85% to 95% seen once. This entry is derived from a study of shared clonotypes between healthy human individuals. Donors, healthy HIV-negative adults, lacked recent acute infections or vaccinations. V lost 0 bases and J lost 9, with 11 bases in between. The CDR3 is 13 amino acids. Germline V CDR1 and CDR2: WNHNN, SYGVQD (reference sequence). Study-wide points: When naive CD4 clonotypes were compared across several donors, approximately 4.9% were shared. Non-shared clonotypes were found to have lower generation probabilities than the clonotypes that were shared by all four of the sorted-subset donors.

This sequence originates from a man in his late teens or twenties in good health. The chain employs TRBV10-1 and TRBJ1-1; no clear D. The source material was naive CD4+ T cells sorted from blood. Subset here: CD45RA+ positively selected. CDR3 sequence reads: CASSESGIEKAFF. CDR3 bases: TGCGCCAGCAGTGAGTCTGGGATCGAGAAAGCTTTCTTT.